A selection of T cell receptor beta chains follows, all from one sample in a study of shared clonotypes between healthy human individuals. Sequencing was performed with immunoSEQ multiplex PCR; in TCRdb, only in-frame clones are kept and a portion is missing. The sample holds about 2.1 million clones; about 93% are singletons and the top ten take less than 2%. Source material: naive CD8+ T cells from PBMCs. The receptors originated from a man between 18 and 35 years old in good health. Some clones in this sample may be carry-over from other donors' samples. Each CDR3 is given with its conserved first and last residue. Fields, in order: J gene, V gene, D gene, clone size, CDR3 protein, CDR3 DNA. A D gene is named only where the DNA matches it firmly. Some rows have no size entry. The others give once, few or many, or a class for an expanded clone.

j_gene: TRBJ2-4
v_gene: TRBV11-3
d_gene: .
abundance: .
CDR3aa: CASSLDLRSSPKNIQYF
CDR3nt: TGTGCCAGCAGCTTAGATCTTCGATCCTCACCCAAAAACATTCAGTACTTC

j_gene: TRBJ2-7
v_gene: TRBV10-1
d_gene: .
abundance: .
CDR3aa: CASSEYGTYEQYF
CDR3nt: TGCGCCAGCAGTGAGTACGGGACCTACGAGCAGTACTTC

j_gene: TRBJ2-2
v_gene: TRBV4-2
d_gene: TRBD2
abundance: .
CDR3aa: CASSQDSASGRFTGELFF
CDR3nt: TGTGCCAGCAGCCAAGATTCGGCTAGCGGGAGGTTCACCGGGGAGCTGTTTTTT

j_gene: TRBJ2-7
v_gene: TRBV11-2
d_gene: TRBD1
abundance: once
CDR3aa: CASSSGQGFEQYF
CDR3nt: TGTGCCAGCAGCTCGGGACAGGGGTTCGAGCAGTACTTC

j_gene: TRBJ2-7
v_gene: TRBV28
d_gene: .
abundance: .
CDR3aa: CASSLLDGSYEQYF
CDR3nt: TGTGCCAGCAGTTTGCTGGACGGATCCTACGAGCAGTACTTC

j_gene: TRBJ2-7
v_gene: TRBV11-2
d_gene: .
abundance: once
CDR3aa: CASSRTQVGVYEQYF
CDR3nt: TGTGCCAGCAGCCGAACCCAGGTGGGGGTATACGAGCAGTACTTC

j_gene: TRBJ2-3
v_gene: TRBV7-7
d_gene: .
abundance: .
CDR3aa: CASSAGRRTDTQYF
CDR3nt: TGTGCCAGCAGCGCGGGGAGAAGAACAGATACGCAGTATTTT

j_gene: TRBJ2-7
v_gene: TRBV28
d_gene: .
abundance: once
CDR3aa: CASSPSTGTREQYF
CDR3nt: TGTGCCAGCAGTCCCTCGACAGGAACCAGGGAGCAGTACTTC

j_gene: TRBJ2-2
v_gene: TRBV27
d_gene: .
abundance: .
CDR3aa: CASQGLLNTGELFF
CDR3nt: TGTGCCAGCCAGGGGCTCCTGAACACCGGGGAGCTGTTTTTT

j_gene: TRBJ1-4
v_gene: TRBV19
d_gene: TRBD1
abundance: .
CDR3aa: CASQTGEKLFF
CDR3nt: TGTGCCAGTCAGACAGGGGAAAAACTGTTTTTT

j_gene: TRBJ2-3
v_gene: TRBV6-1
d_gene: TRBD1
abundance: .
CDR3aa: CASSASGTGYEEGDTQYF
CDR3nt: TGTGCCAGCAGTGCCTCCGGGACAGGGTATGAGGAAGGGGATACGCAGTATTTT

j_gene: TRBJ1-1
v_gene: TRBV19
d_gene: .
abundance: few
CDR3aa: CASSGLGNTEAFF
CDR3nt: TGTGCCAGTAGTGGACTGGGGAACACTGAAGCTTTCTTT